Shown below are 28 T cell receptor beta chains from a single sample sequenced in a study of a mutant IDH1 vaccine in newly diagnosed glioma. As for time point: week 5, during vaccination. Mutant IDH1 20-mer peptide, at 300 ug, made up each vaccine dose, with topical imiquimod. Generated by immunoSEQ multiplex PCR, the TCRdb table keeps only in-frame clones and is missing some. Altogether some 37,000 clones are present, about four fifths being singletons, with the ten largest covering roughly 5.5%. Their antigen targets remain unknown. Source: PBMCs, taken from a glioma patient whose treatment included an IDH1 peptide vaccine. Source of these receptors: a man aged 40-49 years with glioma.

The chain links TRBV6-5 to TRBJ1-1; D ambiguous. The germline gives CDR1 MNHEY, CDR2 SVGAGI. This CDR3 is built from 12 residues. The ends were cut back, 2 bases at V and 11 bases at J, with 12 bases in the middle. CDR3 coding DNA: TGTGCCAGCAGTTACATGGGTCGGGAGGCTTTCTTT. Translated: CASSYMGREAFF.

V gene TRBV5-1 combines with J gene TRBJ2-3, with D perhaps being TRBD1 or TRBD2 (5 bases each). From germline, CDR1 is SGHRS and CDR2 YFSETQ. There are 15 residues in the CDR3. Trimming took off 5 bases at V and 1 base at J, with 14 bases between the two ends. The CDR3 spells CASRFGARGTDTQYF. The CDR3 region has the DNA TGCGCCAGCAGGTTCGGGGCGCGGGGCACAGATACGCAGTATTTT.

The CDR3 protein is CASSLSTVNTEAFF. The CDR3 coding sequence is TGTGCCAGCAGCTTATCGACAGTGAACACTGAAGCTTTCTTT. The chain has TRBV7-8 and TRBJ1-1, with a possible D match to TRBD1 (5 bases). This CDR3 has 14 residues. Trimming removed 2 bases from V and 0 bases from J, with 7 bases in between. In germline, CDR1 is SGHVS, CDR2 FQNEAQ.

This chain uses TRBV29-1 with TRBJ1-2, with 8 nucleotides matching TRBD1. Germline CDR1 and CDR2: SQVTM and ANQGSEA. CDR3 length: 13 amino acids. V trimming: 7 bases; J trimming: 0 bases; junction bases outside the gene matches: 4. CDR3 DNA sequence: TGCAGCGCCTGGACAGGGACTAACTATGGCTACACCTTC. Its translation: CSAWTGTNYGYTF.

This clone was counted a few times. V is TRBV14 and J is TRBJ1-6; D not certain. V was clipped by 0 bases and J by 6 bases, with 9 bases between them. This CDR3 has 15 residues. Germline V lookup: CDR1 SGHDN, CDR2 FVKESK. As DNA, the CDR3 is TGTGCCAGCAGCCAAGAAGTACAGCTTAATTCACCCCTCCACTTT. This translates into CASSQEVQLNSPLHF.

This clone was counted only a few times. The V call is TRBV20-1, the J call TRBJ1-5; D is unresolved. The length of the CDR3 is 11 residues. CDR1 and CDR2 from the germline V gene are DFQATT and SNEGSKA (reference sequence). Trimming took 1 base from V and 11 from J, leaving 9 bases between them. This chain's CDR3 is CSARGHGAQHF. In nucleotides, the CDR3 is TGCAGTGCTAGAGGTCACGGGGCCCAGCATTTT.

The chain recombines TRBV7-6 with TRBJ2-3; the match to TRBD1 covers 8 bases. The germline CDR1 and CDR2 sequences are SGHVS and FNYEAQ. The CDR3 is 16 amino acids. V lost 5 bases and J lost 3; bases outside the gene matches: 10. The CDR3 nucleotides are TGTGCCAGCAGCCAAGGACAGGGAATAAGAACAGATACGCAGTATTTT. Its protein is CASSQGQGIRTDTQYF. The whole variable domain, filled in from reference TRBV7-6 and TRBJ2-3, reads GAGVSQSPRYKVTKRGQDVALRCDPISGHVSLYWYRQALGQGPEFLTYFNYEAQQDKSGLPNDRFSAERPEGSISTLTIQRTEQRDSAMYRCASSQGQGIRTDTQYFGPGTRLTVL.

V and J are TRBV4-1 and TRBJ1-5; D not resolved. V was clipped by 0 bases and J by 0 bases, with 9 bases between them. CDR1 MGHRA and CDR2 YSYEKL come from the germline V gene. The CDR3 runs to 16 residues. The CDR3 coding sequence is TGCGCCAGCAGCCAAGAAGGTAGGAATAGCAATCAGCCCCAGCATTTT. Translation: CASSQEGRNSNQPQHF.

The chain links TRBV2 to TRBJ2-1, with 7 bases aligning to TRBD1. Per the germline V gene, CDR1 is SNHLY and CDR2 is FYNNEI. There are 15 residues in the CDR3. The J segment lost 8 bases and the V segment lost 5 bases, leaving 12 bases of the junction unmatched. CDR3 nucleotide sequence: TGTGCCAGCAGTAAAACAGGGGATACTTGGGATGAGCAGTTCTTC. It encodes CASSKTGDTWDEQFF.

The chain carries TRBV6-5 and TRBJ2-5, with 7 bases lining up with TRBD1. V trimming: 4 bases; J trimming: 1 base; junction bases outside the gene matches: 6. CDR1 is MNHEY, CDR2 SVGAGI, per germline. The CDR3 consists of 15 residues. In DNA, the CDR3 is TGTGCCAGCAGTTGGGTGACAGGGTTCCAAGAGACCCAGTACTTC. It encodes CASSWVTGFQETQYF.

This chain links TRBV25-1 with TRBJ1-4; TRBD1 matches 10 bases. V shed 6 bases, J shed 0 bases, and the junction held 10 bases outside the gene matches. Germline values: CDR1 MGHDK, CDR2 SYGVNS. The CDR3 contains 18 residues. CDR3 region: CASRTTGTGEATNEKLFF. Here the CDR3 DNA reads TGTGCCAGCAGAACCACCGGGACAGGGGAGGCAACTAATGAAAAACTGTTTTTT.

CDR3 region: CASSPSGGPSYEQYF. The CDR3 coding sequence is TGTGCCAGCAGTCCGAGCGGGGGACCCTCCTACGAGCAGTACTTC. V and J are TRBV6-4 and TRBJ2-7; 8 nucleotides agree with TRBD2. Germline V gene lookup returns CDR1 MRHNA and CDR2 SNTAGT. The CDR3 covers 15 residues. J was trimmed by 0 bases and V by 5 bases; bases with no gene match: 6.

This clone showed up just once. The CDR3 here is CASSHKGQQPQHF. The CDR3, as DNA: TGTGCCAGTAGTCATAAGGGACAGCAGCCCCAGCATTTT. The chain joins TRBV19 to TRBJ1-5, with 7 bases lining up with TRBD1. Trimming removed 5 bases from V and 7 bases from J; junction bases left unmatched: 5. The CDR3 is 13 residues long. CDR1 LNHDA and CDR2 SQIVND come from the germline V gene (reference sequence).

This clone has more than one count but fewer than ten. The sample contains more than one DNA sequence encoding this CDR3. This chain connects TRBV6-5 to TRBJ1-1; D is ambiguous. V was pared by 2 bases and J by 0 bases, with 7 bases between. The CDR3 spans 14 residues. Germline V lookup: CDR1 MNHEY, CDR2 SVGAGI. The CDR3 nucleotides read TGTGCCAGCAGTTACGGACGGATGAACACTGAAGCTTTCTTT. Its translation is CASSYGRMNTEAFF.

The chain uses TRBV18 and TRBJ1-5; 7 nucleotides line up with TRBD1. Germline CDR1 reads KGHSH; CDR2 reads LQKENI. The CDR3 extends over 14 amino acids. Trimming at V came to 6 bases and at J to 2 bases, leaving 4 bases not matched to a gene. The DNA for the CDR3 is TGTGCCAGCTCCCAGGGGGGAGGCAATCAGCCCCAGCATTTT. Translating it yields CASSQGGGNQPQHF.

This clone has a handful of counts. This chain uses TRBV14 with TRBJ2-5; 7 bases map to TRBD2. The CDR3 extends over 13 amino acids. In germline, CDR1 is SGHDN, CDR2 FVKESK. After removal of 2 bases from V and 4 bases from J, the junction contained 1 base not matched to a gene. CDR3 loop: CASSQLAGETQYF. The CDR3 bases are TGTGCCAGCAGCCAATTAGCGGGAGAGACCCAGTACTTC.

This clone was detected only once. The rearrangement links TRBV5-1 to TRBJ2-7, with 8 bases identical to TRBD1. Germline V CDR1 and CDR2: SGHRS, YFSETQ. The CDR3 is 15 residues long. Unmatched junction bases numbered 4, after V lost 0 bases and J lost 2 bases. For the CDR3, the DNA is TGCGCCAGCAGCTTGGCAGGGGGCACAGCCTACGAGCAGTACTTC. Translated, it gives CASSLAGGTAYEQYF.

The CDR3 DNA reads TGCGCCAGCAGCTTGGACCCCCGAGGGCAGGGGAGAGGCTACACCTTC. Encoded protein: CASSLDPRGQGRGYTF. The chain couples TRBV5-1 to TRBJ1-2; perhaps TRBD1 as D (6 bases). The V end lost 0 bases, the J end lost 8 bases, and 20 bases lay between the germline ends. Germline CDR1 and CDR2: SGHRS and YFSETQ. This CDR3 comprises 16 residues. Filled out from reference TRBV5-1 and TRBJ1-2, the complete variable domain reads KAGVTQTPRYLIKTRGQQVTLSCSPISGHRSVSWYQQTPGQGLQFLFEYFSETQRNKGNFPGRFSGRQFSNSRSEMNVSTLELGDSALYLCASSLDPRGQGRGYTFGSGTRLTVV.

J is TRBJ2-3 and V is TRBV5-1; D could derive from TRBD1 or TRBD2 (5 bases each). V was pared by 2 bases and J by 6 bases, with 19 bases between. Germline V gene sequence: CDR1 SGHRS, CDR2 YFSETQ. The CDR3 runs 16 residues. The CDR3 is CASSLRGGPWGDTQYF. The CDR3, as DNA: TGCGCCAGCAGCTTACGTGGGGGACCCTGGGGGGATACGCAGTATTTT.

This chain links TRBV10-1 with TRBJ2-3; a possible D gene is TRBD2 (5 bases). The germline V and J ends were trimmed by 3 bases and 3 bases, with 22 bases remaining between them. This CDR3 has 18 amino acids. Looked up from germline, CDR1 is WNHNN and CDR2 is SYGVQD (reference sequence). CDR3 sequence (DNA): TGCGCCAGCAGTGACCTGACCCCCGGTCTGAGGACTACAGATACGCAGTATTTT. This sequence encodes CASSDLTPGLRTTDTQYF.

This rearrangement joins TRBV9 to TRBJ2-3; TRBD2 aligns across 7 bases. Germline CDR1 and CDR2: SGDLS and YYNGEE. The CDR3 runs to 16 residues. V shed 2 bases, J shed 5 bases, and the junction held 11 bases outside the gene matches. The CDR3 sequence: CASSVTAGPVRDTQYF. The CDR3 nucleotides read TGTGCCAGCAGCGTGACAGCGGGGCCCGTCAGAGATACGCAGTATTTT.

CDR3 residues: CASRPSRAPLSYEQYF. The CDR3, as DNA: TGTGCCAGCCGACCGAGTCGGGCCCCCCTCTCCTACGAGCAGTACTTC. The rearrangement joins TRBV25-1 to TRBJ2-7, with unresolved D. There are 16 residues in the CDR3. From germline, CDR1 is MGHDK and CDR2 SYGVNS. Trimming took off 8 bases at V and 0 bases at J, with 20 bases between the two ends.

This chain uses TRBV5-5 with TRBJ1-1; tentatively, D is TRBD1 (5 bases). The CDR3 is made up of 15 amino acids. Germline CDR1 reads SGHKS; CDR2 reads YYEKEE (reference sequence). Trimming cost V 0 bases and J 1 base, with 10 bases left between them. CDR3 sequence: CASSLADSSNTEAFF. The CDR3 nucleotides read TGTGCCAGCAGCTTGGCAGACAGTTCGAACACTGAAGCTTTCTTT.

V is TRBV29-1 and J is TRBJ2-5; D gene ambiguous. V was trimmed by 2 bases and J by 0 bases, leaving 4 bases between them. Germline CDR1 SQVTM, CDR2 ANQGSEA. The CDR3 length is 12 residues. The chain's CDR3 is CSVETDQETQYF. CDR3 DNA sequence: TGCAGCGTTGAAACGGACCAAGAGACCCAGTACTTC.

This chain joins TRBV7-9 and TRBJ2-1, with TRBD2 identical over 16 bases. J was trimmed by 7 bases and V by 1 base; bases with no gene match: 4. The CDR3 is made up of 17 amino acids. Germline values: CDR1 SEHNR, CDR2 FQNEAQ (reference sequence). The CDR3 spells CASSLEGLAGGRNEQFF. The CDR3 DNA reads as TGTGCCAGCAGCTTAGAGGGACTAGCGGGGGGGAGGAATGAGCAGTTCTTC.

The chain carries TRBV13 and TRBJ2-5; a possible D gene is TRBD2 (6 bases). Per the germline V gene, CDR1 is PRHDT and CDR2 is FYEKMQ (reference sequence). Between the trimmed V and J ends, which lost 3 bases and 4 bases, there was a span of 6 bases. The CDR3 consists of 12 residues. Written as DNA, the CDR3 is TGTGCCAGCAGCTTCGGGGGAGAGACCCAGTACTTC. Translated: CASSFGGETQYF.

The chain joins TRBV2 to TRBJ1-1; 7 nucleotides line up with TRBD1. The length of the CDR3 is 13 residues. The germline V gene encodes CDR1 SNHLY and CDR2 FYNNEI. J gave up 1 base and V 4 bases, and 0 bases lay outside the gene matches. CDR3 in DNA: TGTGCCAGCAGTGGGGACAGGAACACTGAAGCTTTCTTT. Translation: CASSGDRNTEAFF.

This clone appeared once. The gene calls are TRBV9 and TRBJ2-5; possible D gene TRBD2, 5 bases. The V end lost 3 bases, the J end lost 9 bases, and 12 bases lay between the germline ends. Germline CDR1 SGDLS, CDR2 YYNGEE. This CDR3 is 12 amino acids long. The CDR3 region is CASSAGSGAQYF. As DNA, the CDR3 is TGTGCCAGCAGCGCCGGCTCCGGGGCCCAGTACTTC.